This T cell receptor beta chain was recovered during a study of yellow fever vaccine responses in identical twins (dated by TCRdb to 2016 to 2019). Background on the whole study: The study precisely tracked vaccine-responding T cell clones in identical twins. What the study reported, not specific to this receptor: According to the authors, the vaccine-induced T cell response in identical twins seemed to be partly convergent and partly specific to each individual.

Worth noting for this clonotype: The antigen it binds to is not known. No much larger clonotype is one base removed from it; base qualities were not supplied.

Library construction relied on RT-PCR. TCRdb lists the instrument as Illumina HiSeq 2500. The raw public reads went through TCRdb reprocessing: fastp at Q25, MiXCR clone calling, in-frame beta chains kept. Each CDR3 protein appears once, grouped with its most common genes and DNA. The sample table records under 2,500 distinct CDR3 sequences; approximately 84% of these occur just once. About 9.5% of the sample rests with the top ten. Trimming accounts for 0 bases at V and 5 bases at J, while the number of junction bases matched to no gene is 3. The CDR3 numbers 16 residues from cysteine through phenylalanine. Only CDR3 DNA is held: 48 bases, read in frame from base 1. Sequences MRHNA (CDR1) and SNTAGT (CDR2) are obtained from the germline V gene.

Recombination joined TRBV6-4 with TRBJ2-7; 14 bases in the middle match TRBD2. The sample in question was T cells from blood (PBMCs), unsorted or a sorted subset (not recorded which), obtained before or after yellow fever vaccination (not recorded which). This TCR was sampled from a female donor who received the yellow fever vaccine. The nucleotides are TGTGCCAGCAGTGACTCGGGGACTAGCGGGAGTAACGAGCAGTACTTC. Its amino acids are CASSDSGTSGSNEQYF.